This T cell receptor (beta chain) stems from a study of cytomegalovirus exposure and HLA in healthy donors. Clones were read by immunoSEQ multiplex PCR, and TCRdb kept only the in-frame ones, dropping some. The sample shows over 150,000 clones, around 85% of them seen only once. The CDR3 totals 11 residues. The germline V and J ends were trimmed by 3 bases and 5 bases, with 4 bases remaining between them. Looked up from germline, CDR1 is SGHAT and CDR2 is FQDESV (reference sequence). This receptor was obtained from a young man in good health and CMV-seropositive. The rearrangement uses TRBV11-1 and TRBJ2-5; D gene uncertain. What was sequenced was PBMCs. DNA of the CDR3: TGTGCCAGCAGCTTCGGGGAGACCCAGTACTTC. It is translated as CASSFGETQYF.